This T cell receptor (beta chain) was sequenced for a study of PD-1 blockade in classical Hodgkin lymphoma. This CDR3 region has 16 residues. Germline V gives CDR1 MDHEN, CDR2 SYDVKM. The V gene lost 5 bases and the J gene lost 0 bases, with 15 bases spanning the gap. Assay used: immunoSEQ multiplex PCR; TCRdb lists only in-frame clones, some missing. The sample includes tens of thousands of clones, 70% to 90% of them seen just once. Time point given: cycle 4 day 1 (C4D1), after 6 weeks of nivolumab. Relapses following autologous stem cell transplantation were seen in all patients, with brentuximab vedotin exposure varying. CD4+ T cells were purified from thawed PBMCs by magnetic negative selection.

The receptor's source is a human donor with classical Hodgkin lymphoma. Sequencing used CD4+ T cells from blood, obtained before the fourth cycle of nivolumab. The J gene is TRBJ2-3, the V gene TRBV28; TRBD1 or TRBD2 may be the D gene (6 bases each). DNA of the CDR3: TGTGCCAGCAGTCGGGGGCGGGCACTTAGCACAGATACGCAGTATTTT. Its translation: CASSRGRALSTDTQYF.